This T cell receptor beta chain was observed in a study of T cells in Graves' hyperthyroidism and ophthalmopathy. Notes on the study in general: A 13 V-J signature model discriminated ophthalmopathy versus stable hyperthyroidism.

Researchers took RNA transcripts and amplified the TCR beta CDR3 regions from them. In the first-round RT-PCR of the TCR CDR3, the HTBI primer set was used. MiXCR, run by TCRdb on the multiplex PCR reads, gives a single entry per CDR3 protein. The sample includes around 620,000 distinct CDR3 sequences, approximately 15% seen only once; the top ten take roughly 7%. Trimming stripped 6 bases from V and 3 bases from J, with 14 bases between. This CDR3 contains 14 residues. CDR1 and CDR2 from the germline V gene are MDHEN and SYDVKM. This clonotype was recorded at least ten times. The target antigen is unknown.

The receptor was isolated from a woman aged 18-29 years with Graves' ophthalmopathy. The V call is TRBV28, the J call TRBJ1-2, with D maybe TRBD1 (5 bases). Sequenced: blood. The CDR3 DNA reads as TGTGCCAGCAGACCCGTAGGGGTGGACTATGGCTACACCTTC. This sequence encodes CASRPVGVDYGYTF.